Presented here are 7 T cell receptor beta chains from one specimen sequenced in a study of regulatory T cells in long-lasting Graves disease. Time point noted: newly diagnosed GD, antithyroid drugs for less than 3 months. With RNA extracted from PBMCs as input, the TCR library was made. CDR3-region Arm-PCR and iRepertoire HTBI primers produced the TCR beta libraries. TCRdb reprocessed the multiplex PCR reads with MiXCR, giving one entry per CDR3 protein. The top ten clones hold approximately 15% of a sample with 250,000 to 300,000 distinct CDR3 sequences, roughly 18% of them seen once. These data also featured in a second study, about T cells in Graves' hyperthyroidism and ophthalmopathy.

The sequences come from peripheral blood mononuclear cells (PBMCs), collected at new diagnosis, from a patient treated with antithyroid drugs. These receptors came from a young woman with Graves disease.

A note on this clonotype: This is likely an artifact of a read error, given a far larger clone one base away. The chain is built from TRBV11-2 and TRBJ2-1, with a tentative D call TRBD1 (6 bases). This CDR3 is built from 14 residues. The V end lost 4 bases, the J end lost 10 bases, and 17 bases lay between the germline ends. CDR1 SGHAT and CDR2 FQNNGV come from the germline V gene. The chain's CDR3 is CASSSFRGNYEQFF. The CDR3 nucleotides are TGTGCCAGCAGCTCCTTCAGGGGAAACTACGAGCAGTTCTTC.

This clonotype was seen repeatedly, ten times or more. V is TRBV18 and J is TRBJ1-6; tentative D call: TRBD1 (5 bases). The CDR3 runs to 15 residues. V shed 5 bases and J shed 6 bases, with 14 bases lying between them. Germline CDR1 KGHSH, CDR2 LQKENI. CDR3 sequence reads: CASSFGQSGNSPLHF. The CDR3 bases are TGTGCCAGCTCATTCGGACAATCTGGTAATTCACCCCTCCACTTT.

This clonotype was seen many times. V and J are TRBV12-3 or TRBV12-4 and TRBJ1-2, with D maybe TRBD1 (5 bases). V was shortened by 1 base and J by 3 bases, with 15 bases between the two germline ends. CDR3 length: 16 amino acids. CDR3 in amino acids: CASSLGLGGWDYGYTF. The CDR3, as DNA: TGTGCCAGCAGTTTAGGGTTGGGGGGTTGGGACTATGGCTACACCTTC.

This clonotype was observed many times. The gene calls are TRBV2 and TRBJ2-5; tentative D call: TRBD2 (6 bases). V dropped 4 bases and J dropped 0 bases, with 9 bases sitting between them. Germline assignment: CDR1 SNHLY and CDR2 FYNNEI. The CDR3 has 14 amino acids. CDR3 nucleotides: TGTGCCAGCAGTGTACAGCGGGACCAAGAGACCCAGTACTTC. Translation gives CASSVQRDQETQYF.

V is TRBV7-9 and J is TRBJ1-2; TRBD1 matches at 10 bases. The CDR3 extends over 15 amino acids. Losses at the gene ends were 5 bases for V and 4 bases for J; bases not matched to a gene: 7. The germline CDR1 and CDR2 sequences are SEHNR and FQNEAQ (reference sequence). CDR3 nucleotides: TGTGCCAGCAGCACAGGGACAGGGGTAGGCTATGGCTACACCTTC. As protein: CASSTGTGVGYGYTF. Full variable domain (outside the CDR3, taken from reference TRBV7-9 and TRBJ1-2): DTGVSQNPRHKITKRGQNVTFRCDPISEHNRLYWYRQTLGQGPEFLTYFQNEAQLEKSRLLSDRFSAERPKGSFSTLEIQRTEQGDSAMYLCASSTGTGVGYGYTFGSGTRLTVV.

Ten or more counts support this clonotype. The chain combines TRBV20-1 with TRBJ2-7; 9 bases map to TRBD1. Germline lookup yields CDR1 DFQATT and CDR2 SNEGSKA (reference sequence). V was pared by 7 bases and J by 0 bases, with 1 base of the junction left unmatched. The CDR3 covers 12 residues. CDR3 coding DNA: TGCAGTGGGACAGGGGACTCCTACGAGCAGTACTTC. Amino acids: CSGTGDSYEQYF.

This clonotype was counted many times. The rearrangement uses TRBV3-1 and TRBJ2-5; a possible D gene is TRBD2 (5 bases). Germline CDR1 reads LGHDT; CDR2 reads YNNKEL (reference sequence). V lost 1 base and J lost 2, with 14 bases in between. The CDR3 covers 16 residues. CDR3 loop: CASSQVPREIQETQYF. The CDR3 nucleotides read TGTGCCAGCAGCCAAGTTCCGAGGGAAATTCAAGAGACCCAGTACTTC.